Following are 28 T cell receptor beta chains from one sample sequenced in a study of Graves' ophthalmopathy and Graves' hyperthyroidism. Amplified material comprised TCR beta CDR3 regions derived from RNA transcripts. Second-round multiplex PCR came after a first-round RT-PCR that employed HTBI primers. TCRdb reprocessed the multiplex PCR reads via MiXCR and lists one record per CDR3 protein. The sample has about 590,000 distinct CDR3 sequences, under 40% seen once; the top ten hold about 4.2%. Input material: peripheral blood or thyroid tissue (not recorded which). The source of these receptors is an adult man with Graves' hyperthyroidism.

This clonotype occurred many times. The CDR3 spells CASSGGTGGSDQPQHF. CDR3 DNA sequence: TGTGCCAGTAGTGGAGGGACAGGGGGCTCGGATCAGCCCCAGCATTTT. The chain couples TRBV19 to TRBJ1-5, with 12 bases aligning to TRBD1. The CDR3 is made up of 16 amino acids. The germline V gene has CDR1 LNHDA and CDR2 SQIVND (reference sequence). The V segment lost 5 bases and the J segment 5 bases; nucleotides outside the gene matches: 7.

In its sample, this clonotype was seen many times. The V call is TRBV19, the J call TRBJ1-2; D is unresolved. The CDR3 extends over 14 amino acids. Looked up from germline, CDR1 is LNHDA and CDR2 is SQIVND (reference sequence). The V end lost 7 bases, the J end lost 4 bases, and 16 bases lay between the germline ends. The CDR3 coding sequence is TGTGCCAGTACCCCCTGGGGAGGGATCTATGGCTACACCTTC. Protein product: CASTPWGGIYGYTF.

The chain couples TRBV24-1 to TRBJ2-1, with D perhaps matching TRBD1 (7 bases). The V end was cut by 2 bases, the J end by 8 bases, with 15 bases between. The germline V gene encodes CDR1 KGHDR and CDR2 SFDVKD. The CDR3 totals 15 residues. For the CDR3, the DNA is TGTGCCACCAGTGATTACCTCCAGGGGGGCGATGAGCAGTTCTTC. Translated: CATSDYLQGGDEQFF.

Remarks on this clonotype: This may be a read error: a much more frequent sequence differs by one nucleotide. The V gene is TRBV7-9, the J gene TRBJ1-5; 8 bases are a match to TRBD1. Germline V gives CDR1 SEHNR, CDR2 FQNEAQ (reference sequence). The CDR3 has 15 amino acids. This chain's CDR3 is CASSPDRVSNQPRHF. The CDR3 region has the DNA TGTGCCAGCAGCCCGGACAGGGTTAGCAATCAGCCCCGGCATTTT.

The count of this clonotype is one. This chain connects TRBV7-9 to TRBJ1-4, with TRBD1 as a possible D gene (6 bases). CDR3 size: 14 residues. Looked up from germline, CDR1 is SEHNR and CDR2 is FQNEAQ (reference sequence). Trimming removed 7 bases from V and 8 bases from J, with 17 bases in between. The CDR3 DNA reads TGTGCCAGCACCTCTCGGGGGCTAGAGGAAAAACTGTTTTTT. It yields the protein CASTSRGLEEKLFF. Combining the CDR3 with reference TRBV7-9 and TRBJ1-4 gives the whole variable domain DTGVSQNPRHKITKRGQNVTFRCDPISEHNRLYWYRQTLGQGPEFLTYFQNEAQLEKSRLLSDRFSAERPKGSFSTLEIQRTEQGDSAMYLCASTSRGLEEKLFFGSGTQLSVL.

This chain uses TRBV7-3 with TRBJ2-7; perhaps D is TRBD1 or TRBD2 (6 bases each). Trimming stripped 5 bases from V and 3 bases from J, with 14 bases between. Germline V CDR1 and CDR2: SGHTA, FQGTGA. The CDR3 has 14 residues. The CDR3 spells CASSPYRGDYEQYF. DNA for the CDR3: TGTGCCAGCAGCCCTTATAGGGGGGACTACGAGCAGTACTTC. Combining the CDR3 with reference TRBV7-3 and TRBJ2-7 gives the whole variable domain GAGVSQTPSNKVTEKGKYVELRCDPISGHTALYWYRQSLGQGPEFLIYFQGTGAADDSGLPNDRFFAVRPEGSVSTLKIQRTERGDSAVYLCASSPYRGDYEQYFGPGTRLTVT.

The table lists this clonotype with many counts. V and J are TRBV15 and TRBJ2-5, with TRBD2 matching over 10 bases. This CDR3 contains 18 residues. Looked up from germline, CDR1 is LNHNV and CDR2 is YYDKDF (reference sequence). Trimming at V came to 2 bases and at J to 5 bases, leaving 14 bases not matched to a gene. The CDR3, as DNA: TGTGCCACCAGCAGAACACCCTTACTAGCGGGGAATCCCGAGACCCAGTACTTC. This gives the protein CATSRTPLLAGNPETQYF.

The chain has TRBV29-1 and TRBJ1-2; TRBD1 is a possible D gene (6 bases). Germline lookup yields CDR1 SQVTM and CDR2 ANQGSEA. Trimming removed 1 base from V and 8 bases from J, with 8 bases in between. CDR3 length: 11 residues. The CDR3 here is CSVEVTGGYTF. The CDR3, as DNA: TGCAGCGTTGAAGTAACAGGGGGCTACACCTTC. Full variable domain (rest looked up from reference TRBV29-1 and TRBJ1-2): SAVISQKPSRDICQRGTSLTIQCQVDSQVTMMFWYRQQPGQSLTLIATANQGSEATYESGFVIDKFPISRPNLTFSTLTVSNMSPEDSSIYLCSVEVTGGYTFGSGTRLTVV.

The J gene is TRBJ1-3, the V gene TRBV15; 9 nucleotides line up with TRBD1. The ends lost 0 bases at V and 3 bases at J; junction bases unmatched: 3. CDR1 is LNHNV and CDR2 is YYDKDF in the germline V gene (reference sequence). The CDR3 has 16 amino acids. For the CDR3, the DNA is TGTGCCACCAGCAGAGAGGACAGGGGAAGTGGAAACACCATATATTTT. It is translated as CATSREDRGSGNTIYF. Based on the CDR3 plus reference TRBV15 and TRBJ1-3, the full variable domain is DAMVIQNPRYQVTQFGKPVTLSCSQTLNHNVMYWYQQKSSQAPKLLFHYYDKDFNNEADTPDNFQSRRPNTSFCFLDIRSPGLGDTAMYLCATSREDRGSGNTIYFGEGSWLTVV.

The V and J genes are TRBV20-1 and TRBJ1-5; 8 bases line up with TRBD1. Germline V CDR1 and CDR2: DFQATT, SNEGSKA (reference sequence). J lost 1 base, V lost 6 bases, and 8 bases had no gene match. This CDR3 region has 15 residues. The CDR3 DNA reads TGCAGTGCCAGCAGCCGACAGGGGAGCAATCAGCCCCAGCATTTT. This translates into CSASSRQGSNQPQHF.

Ten or more counts support this clonotype. The CDR3 DNA reads TGTGCCAGCAGTTTAGCGGGGGGGCATTCCTACGAGCAGTACTTC. This codes for CASSLAGGHSYEQYF. The rearrangement uses TRBV12-3 or TRBV12-4 and TRBJ2-7; maybe TRBD2 (7 bases). This CDR3 contains 15 residues. V was pared by 0 bases and J by 1 base, with 10 bases between.

This clonotype was seen ten or more times. The chain couples TRBV20-1 to TRBJ1-4; no clear D gene. The CDR3 has 13 residues. CDR1 DFQATT and CDR2 SNEGSKA come from the germline V gene (reference sequence). Deletions cut 1 base from V and 8 bases from J, with 11 bases between. As DNA, the CDR3 is TGCAGTGCTAGAGGAGGAAAGGGAGAAAAACTGTTTTTT. As protein: CSARGGKGEKLFF.

The table lists this clonotype with many counts. The chain links TRBV10-3 to TRBJ1-5; D possibly corresponds to TRBD1 (6 bases). V lost 0 bases and J lost 3, with 9 bases in between. Germline lookup yields CDR1 ENHRY and CDR2 SYGVKD. This CDR3 has 15 residues. CDR3: CAISESQGTNQPQHF. CDR3 sequence (DNA): TGTGCCATCAGTGAGTCTCAGGGGACCAATCAGCCCCAGCATTTT.

The gene calls are TRBV27 and TRBJ2-7; possibly TRBD2 for D (5 bases). Per the germline V gene, CDR1 is MNHEY and CDR2 is SMNVEV (reference sequence). The CDR3 loop spans 13 amino acids. Trimming took 3 bases from V and 6 from J, leaving 12 bases between them. CDR3 loop: CASSFSGLGEQYF. CDR3 bases: TGTGCCAGCAGTTTTTCGGGGTTGGGCGAGCAGTACTTC.

A word on this clonotype: This CDR3 is missing its conserved last phenylalanine or tryptophan, likely due to a read error. No DNA is shown, since the ends of the CDR3 on it are uncertain; the CDR3 is the one TCRdb lists. This rearrangement joins TRBV7-2 to TRBJ1-6. The CDR3 spans 8 residues, counting both ends. Germline CDR1 is SGHTA and CDR2 is FQGNSA. CDR3 loop: CASSLTHG.

This chain connects TRBV4-2 to TRBJ2-7; 8 positions agree with TRBD2. Germline V CDR1 and CDR2: LGHNA, YNFKEQ. The CDR3 runs 15 residues. The trim removed 5 bases at V and 5 bases at J, leaving 11 bases unmatched. The CDR3 nucleotides are TGTGCCAGCAGCTTGGAGGGGGGTAGCGGGAACGAGCAGTACTTC. Translated, it gives CASSLEGGSGNEQYF.

The V gene is TRBV12-3 or TRBV12-4, the J gene TRBJ1-5; D uncertain. The CDR3 consists of 12 residues. Trimming shortened V by 6 bases and J by 11 bases, and 14 bases separated the two germline ends. The CDR3: CASSPAGGTQHF. The CDR3 bases are TGTGCCAGCAGCCCAGCGGGCGGTACCCAGCATTTT.

The chain couples TRBV9 to TRBJ2-5; TRBD2 aligns across 10 bases. CDR3 length: 14 residues. The germline V gene has CDR1 SGDLS and CDR2 YYNGEE. J gave up 11 bases and V 0 bases, and 7 bases lay outside the gene matches. CDR3 amino acids: CASSVGGPGLAQYF. DNA for the CDR3: TGTGCCAGCAGCGTAGGCGGACCGGGACTAGCGCAGTACTTC.

The chain employs TRBV7-2 and TRBJ2-3; 9 nucleotides align to TRBD2. J lost 1 base, V lost 1 base, and 3 bases had no gene match. Germline CDR1 is SGHTA and CDR2 is FQGNSA. This CDR3 is 16 amino acids long. In DNA form, the CDR3 reads TGTGCCAGCAGCTTAGACCGGACTAGCGGCACAGATACGCAGTATTTT. This gives the protein CASSLDRTSGTDTQYF.

J is TRBJ2-7 and V is TRBV7-9; 7 positions agree with TRBD1. The J call is uncertain, as TRBJ2-1 better fits the DNA end. The germline V gene encodes CDR1 SEHNR and CDR2 FQNEAQ (reference sequence). This CDR3 contains 14 residues. CDR3 residues: CASSVPGTVNEQFF. As DNA, the CDR3 is TGTGCCAGCAGCGTCCCCGGGACAGTTAATGAGCAGTTCTTC.

The gene calls are TRBV29-1 and TRBJ1-4; 10 nucleotides line up with TRBD1. Matching the DNA end better, TRBJ2-3 makes the J call doubtful. The CDR3 length is 15 residues. Per germline, CDR1 SQVTM and CDR2 ANQGSEA. The CDR3 bases are TGCAGCGTTGAAGATGACAGGGGGCTCACAGATACGCAGTATTTT. It is translated as CSVEDDRGLTDTQYF.

This rearrangement joins TRBV20-1 to TRBJ2-7, with D tentatively TRBD1 (5 bases). The germline V and J ends were trimmed by 1 base and 7 bases, with 20 bases remaining between them. CDR3 length: 15 amino acids. Germline V gene sequence: CDR1 DFQATT, CDR2 SNEGSKA (reference sequence). The CDR3 loop is CSARVPGNDGNEQYF. CDR3 coding DNA: TGCAGTGCTAGAGTACCAGGGAATGACGGCAATGAGCAGTACTTC.

This clonotype was picked up a small number of times. The chain carries TRBV5-1 and TRBJ1-5, with D possibly matching TRBD1 (6 bases). The ends were cut back, 0 bases at V and 6 bases at J, with 16 bases in the middle. Germline V gene sequence: CDR1 SGHRS, CDR2 YFSETQ. The CDR3 covers 16 residues. CDR3 nucleotide sequence: TGCGCCAGCAGCTTGGGGGGGCAGGGAAGAAGTCAGCCCCAGCATTTT. The encoded protein is CASSLGGQGRSQPQHF.

A note on this clonotype: Given a much more abundant clone one base away, this may be a read error. The rearrangement uses TRBV6-1 and TRBJ2-7; D is unresolved. The length of the CDR3 is 12 residues. Trimming stripped 1 base from V and 3 bases from J, with 4 bases between. CDR1 and CDR2 (germline): MNHNS, SASEGT. CDR3 residues: CASSEVGYEQYF. The CDR3, as DNA: TGTGCCAGCAGTGAAGTGGGCTACGAGCAGTACTTC.

This clonotype was seen many times. The CDR3 nucleotides are TGTGCCAGCAGTGATTCCGGGACCACCTACGAGCAGTACTTC. Its translation: CASSDSGTTYEQYF. This rearrangement joins TRBV12-3 or TRBV12-4 to TRBJ2-7; D may correspond to TRBD1 or TRBD2 (5 bases each). Trimming shortened V by 5 bases and J by 2 bases, and 13 bases separated the two germline ends. There are 14 residues in the CDR3.

The chain combines TRBV5-1 with TRBJ1-1, with D maybe TRBD1 (6 bases). CDR3 length equals 15 residues. CDR1 is SGHRS and CDR2 is YFSETQ in the germline V gene. Trimming removed 1 base at V and 1 base at J, with 11 bases between. The CDR3 nucleotides are TGCGCCAGCAGCTTGCATGCAGGGGCGAACACTGAAGCTTTCTTT. This gives the protein CASSLHAGANTEAFF.

This clonotype was detected many times. This chain joins TRBV20-1 and TRBJ1-2; TRBD1 might be the D (6 bases). Between the trimmed V and J ends, which lost 4 bases and 3 bases, there was a span of 9 bases. The CDR3 extends over 12 amino acids. Germline assignment: CDR1 DFQATT and CDR2 SNEGSKA (reference sequence). CDR3 DNA: TGCAGTGCTAAACAGGGATACTATGGCTACACCTTC. Translation gives CSAKQGYYGYTF.

This clonotype has at least ten counts. The rearrangement joins TRBV20-1 to TRBJ1-2, with 9 bases lining up with TRBD1. The trim removed 4 bases at V and 4 bases at J, leaving 7 bases unmatched. Germline V CDR1 and CDR2: DFQATT, SNEGSKA (reference sequence). This CDR3 has 14 residues. The CDR3 region has the DNA TGCAGTGCTAAGGCGCGGACAGGGGCCTATGGCTACACCTTC. Protein: CSAKARTGAYGYTF.